The present T cell receptor (beta chain) was sequenced within a study of human T cells and chemical hapten exposure. Time point specified: patch test 1, 2 weeks after DPC sensitization. Stated treatment: therapeutic diphenylcyclopropenone sensitization with weekly scalp DPC. In every case, blood was obtained before the patch test was applied. MiXCR, run by TCRdb on the RACE reads, gives a single entry per CDR3 protein. The data show approximately 400,000 distinct CDR3 sequences, roughly 4.8% seen once. The CDR3 consists of 12 residues. Germline V gene data show CDR1 as SNHLY and CDR2 as FYNNEI. Trimming took off 6 bases at V and 5 bases at J, with 10 bases between the two ends. This clonotype was seen a handful of times.

This sample comprised whole blood, obtained in connection with sensitization to the hapten diphenylcyclopropenone (DPC). The chain has TRBV2 and TRBJ2-5; D perhaps matches TRBD2 (6 bases). This TCR was sampled from a woman between 50 and 59 years old with alopecia areata. Some clones in this sample may be carry-over from other donors' samples. CDR3 DNA sequence: TGTGCCAGCAGGGGGGAGGCCGAGACCCAGTACTTC. It is translated as CASRGEAETQYF.